The 24 T cell receptor beta chains reported below all come from one sample, sequenced in a study of CD4 T cells in relation to SARS-CoV-2 and coronaviruses. These TCRs' antigens remain unknown. Assay used: immunoSEQ multiplex PCR; TCRdb lists only in-frame clones, some missing. The table includes about 15,000 clones, under 85% detected once. Before the COVID-19 pandemic, during about 2010-2018, CD4+ T cells were taken from unexposed donors. The cells were cultured for under twelve days before CD4+ T cells were isolated. The source material was CD4+ T cells from PBMCs, cultured in vitro. Receptors originate from a human donor in good health.

The gene calls are TRBV30 and TRBJ1-1; D is uncertain. The germline CDR1 and CDR2 sequences are GTSNPN and SVGIG (reference sequence). There are 13 residues in the CDR3. The V end was cut by 2 bases, the J end by 4 bases, with 11 bases between. The CDR3 protein is CAWSPGIGTEAFF. In DNA form, the CDR3 reads TGTGCCTGGAGTCCGGGGATTGGCACTGAAGCTTTCTTT.

J is TRBJ1-1 and V is TRBV27; D is ambiguous. V lost 5 bases and J 7 bases, leaving 11 bases between the germline ends. The CDR3 is made up of 12 amino acids. Germline CDR1 is MNHEY and CDR2 is SMNVEV (reference sequence). The CDR3, as DNA: TGTGCCAGCAGTCCCCCGGCCCGTGAAGCTTTCTTT. Translated, it gives CASSPPAREAFF.

V is TRBV19 and J is TRBJ2-7; 7 bases are a match to TRBD1. This CDR3 spans 14 amino acids. J gave up 1 base and V 5 bases, and 5 bases lay outside the gene matches. CDR1 and CDR2 from the germline V gene are LNHDA and SQIVND (reference sequence). CDR3 sequence reads: CASSVGQPSYEQYF. CDR3 in DNA: TGTGCCAGTAGTGTGGGACAGCCTTCCTACGAGCAGTACTTC.

The rearrangement links TRBV5-5 to TRBJ2-3; D uncertain. This CDR3 contains 15 residues. The germline V gene has CDR1 SGHKS and CDR2 YYEKEE (reference sequence). V was cut by 0 bases and J by 0 bases, with 8 bases left in between. The DNA for the CDR3 is TGTGCCAGCAGCTTGGAACAAAAAAGCACAGATACGCAGTATTTT. This gives the protein CASSLEQKSTDTQYF.

This clone showed up just once. The chain recombines TRBV12-3 or TRBV12-4 with TRBJ2-3; no firm D call. With 6 bases removed from V and 6 bases from J, the gap between germline ends came to 7 bases. The CDR3 runs 11 residues. The CDR3 bases are TGTGCCAGCAGGCTAACGGATACGCAGTATTTT. Residues: CASRLTDTQYF.

The gene calls are TRBV19 and TRBJ1-6; no firm D call. V lost 3 bases, J lost 7 bases, and 10 bases lay in between. The CDR3 covers 14 residues. Germline CDR1 LNHDA, CDR2 SQIVND (reference sequence). The CDR3 coding sequence is TGTGCCAGTAGTATGTACCAATCAAATTCACCCCTCCACTTT. The encoded protein is CASSMYQSNSPLHF. The entire variable domain, with the rest obtained from reference TRBV19 and TRBJ1-6, is as follows: DGGITQSPKYLFRKEGQNVTLSCEQNLNHDAMYWYRQDPGQGLRLIYYSQIVNDFQKGDIAEGYSVSREKKESFPLTVTSAQKNPTAFYLCASSMYQSNSPLHFGNGTRLTVT.

This clone was picked up a small number of times. The rearrangement joins TRBV10-1 to TRBJ2-1; TRBD2 might be the D (5 bases). The CDR3 length is 12 residues. Per germline, CDR1 WNHNN and CDR2 SYGVQD (reference sequence). Trimming removed 2 bases from V and 8 bases from J, with 7 bases in between. CDR3 coding DNA: TGCGCCAGCAGTGAGAACGGGGATGAGCAGTTCTTC. Translated, it gives CASSENGDEQFF.

The genes are TRBV14 and TRBJ1-6; 9 positions agree with TRBD1. The trim removed 7 bases at V and 6 bases at J, leaving 4 bases unmatched. Germline lookup yields CDR1 SGHDN and CDR2 FVKESK. The CDR3 runs to 14 residues. This CDR3 is CASTPGQGNSPLHF. CDR3 bases: TGTGCCAGCACCCCGGGACAGGGTAATTCACCCCTCCACTTT. The full variable domain, with the rest looked up from reference TRBV14 and TRBJ1-6, is EAGVTQFPSHSVIEKGQTVTLRCDPISGHDNLYWYRRVMGKEIKFLLHFVKESKQDESGMPNNRFLAERTGGTYSTLKVQPAELEDSGVYFCASTPGQGNSPLHFGNGTRLTVT.

This chain joins TRBV19 and TRBJ1-5, with no clear D. The CDR3 totals 16 residues. Germline CDR1 is LNHDA and CDR2 is SQIVND (reference sequence). The V gene lost 10 bases and the J gene lost 0 bases, with 19 bases spanning the gap. The CDR3 sequence: CATSKVLGNSNQPQHF. The CDR3 region has the DNA TGTGCCACCTCGAAAGTCTTAGGGAATAGCAATCAGCCCCAGCATTTT.

This clone turned up a few times. The V and J genes are TRBV19 and TRBJ2-7, with a weak D call TRBD1 (5 bases). Germline CDR1 and CDR2: LNHDA and SQIVND (reference sequence). Trimming left V 0 bases short and J 12 bases short, with 15 bases between. The CDR3 extends over 13 amino acids. The chain's CDR3 is CASSIEAGQIPYF. CDR3 in DNA: TGTGCCAGTAGTATAGAAGCAGGGCAGATACCGTACTTC.

This clone occurred once. V gene TRBV5-4 combines with J gene TRBJ2-1; 8 nucleotides line up with TRBD2. V was pared by 1 base and J by 0 bases, with 6 bases of the junction left unmatched. The CDR3 length is 17 residues. Germline V gene sequence: CDR1 SGHNT, CDR2 YYREEE (reference sequence). This CDR3 is CASSLMTSAFSYNEQFF. The CDR3 DNA reads as TGTGCCAGCAGCTTGATGACTAGCGCCTTCTCCTACAATGAGCAGTTCTTC. Drawing the rest from reference TRBV5-4 and TRBJ2-1, the complete variable domain is ETGVTQSPTHLIKTRGQQVTLRCSSQSGHNTVSWYQQALGQGPQFIFQYYREEENGRGNFPPRFSGLQFPNYSSELNVNALELDDSALYLCASSLMTSAFSYNEQFFGPGTRLTVL.

The CDR3 here is CASSHPREGPEQYF. The CDR3 DNA follows: TGCGCCAGCAGCCACCCCAGGGAGGGTCCCGAGCAGTACTTC. The gene calls are TRBV4-1 and TRBJ2-7; 7 positions match TRBD2. Losses at the gene ends were 3 bases for V and 6 bases for J; bases not matched to a gene: 8. The CDR3 contains 14 residues. Germline V gives CDR1 MGHRA, CDR2 YSYEKL.

The chain is built from TRBV5-1 and TRBJ2-1; D is possibly TRBD2 (6 bases). The CDR3 contains 14 residues. CDR1 and CDR2 (germline): SGHRS, YFSETQ. Trimming pared 0 bases from V and 5 bases from J, leaving 9 bases between. CDR3 amino acids: CASSLELAHNEQFF. The DNA for the CDR3 is TGCGCCAGCAGCTTGGAGCTAGCGCACAATGAGCAGTTCTTC.

This chain links TRBV5-4 with TRBJ2-2; 7 nucleotides align to TRBD1. The germline V gene has CDR1 SGHNT and CDR2 YYREEE (reference sequence). This CDR3 has 15 amino acids. V gave up 4 bases and J gave up 1 base; unmatched junction bases: 4. The CDR3 DNA reads as TGTGCCAGCAGCCGAAGACAGGGGAACACCGGGGAGCTGTTTTTT. Translating it yields CASSRRQGNTGELFF. The full variable domain, rest sourced from reference TRBV5-4 and TRBJ2-2, is ETGVTQSPTHLIKTRGQQVTLRCSSQSGHNTVSWYQQALGQGPQFIFQYYREEENGRGNFPPRFSGLQFPNYSSELNVNALELDDSALYLCASSRRQGNTGELFFGEGSRLTVL.

The V and J genes are TRBV12-3 or TRBV12-4 and TRBJ2-7; TRBD1 agrees at 9 bases. J lost 4 bases, V lost 5 bases, and 3 bases had no gene match. This CDR3 comprises 13 residues. The CDR3: CASSPDRGYEQYF. The CDR3 region has the DNA TGTGCCAGCAGTCCGGACAGGGGTTACGAGCAGTACTTC.

The genes are TRBV30 and TRBJ1-5; TRBD1 matches 9 bases. CDR3 size: 16 residues. Germline V CDR1 and CDR2: GTSNPN, SVGIG (reference sequence). The V segment lost 2 bases and the J segment 6 bases; nucleotides outside the gene matches: 11. This CDR3 reads CAWSTQGQGVGQPQHF. In DNA form, the CDR3 reads TGTGCCTGGAGTACCCAGGGACAGGGTGTGGGTCAGCCCCAGCATTTT. Together with reference TRBV30 and TRBJ1-5, the CDR3 gives the full variable domain: SQTIHQWPATLVQPVGSPLSLECTVEGTSNPNLYWYRQAAGRGLQLLFYSVGIGQISSEVPQNLSASRPQDRQFILSSKKLLLSDSGFYLCAWSTQGQGVGQPQHFGDGTRLSIL.

The rearrangement uses TRBV5-4 and TRBJ2-3; either TRBD1 or TRBD2 may supply D (5 bases each). The germline CDR1 and CDR2 sequences are SGHNT and YYREEE (reference sequence). Trimming left V 5 bases short and J 1 base short, with 14 bases between. CDR3 size: 15 residues. CDR3 DNA: TGTGCCAGCAGACCCAAATTGGGGGGCACAGATACGCAGTATTTT. Residues: CASRPKLGGTDTQYF.

The chain joins TRBV5-6 to TRBJ2-7, with 8 positions matching TRBD2. The germline V gene has CDR1 SGHDT and CDR2 YYEEEE. The CDR3 runs to 14 residues. V shed 2 bases, J shed 5 bases, and the junction held 6 bases outside the gene matches. CDR3 DNA: TGTGCCAGCAGCTTTCGGAGCGGGAGTAACGAGCAGTACTTC. Its protein is CASSFRSGSNEQYF.

This chain uses TRBV27 with TRBJ2-6; TRBD1 aligns across 10 bases. CDR1 MNHEY and CDR2 SMNVEV come from the germline V gene (reference sequence). CDR3 length: 16 residues. V trimming: 6 bases; J trimming: 4 bases; junction bases outside the gene matches: 6. The CDR3 DNA sequence: TGTGCCAGCAGACGACAGGGGGCGGGCGGGGCCAACGTCCTGACTTTC. It translates to CASRRQGAGGANVLTF.

This rearrangement joins TRBV5-4 to TRBJ1-5; D remains unclear. Between the trimmed V and J ends, which lost 4 bases and 5 bases, there was a span of 7 bases. This CDR3 region has 12 residues. Germline V gene lookup returns CDR1 SGHNT and CDR2 YYREEE (reference sequence). Here the CDR3 reads CASSQDDQPQHF. CDR3 nucleotides: TGTGCCAGCAGCCAAGATGATCAGCCCCAGCATTTT.

This clone came up once. The chain recombines TRBV7-8 with TRBJ2-1; D perhaps matches TRBD1 (6 bases). The V end was cut by 5 bases, the J end by 6 bases, with 14 bases between. Germline V CDR1 and CDR2: SGHVS, FQNEAQ. The CDR3 is 14 residues long. This CDR3 reads CASSVGGLSNEQFF. The CDR3 bases are TGTGCCAGCAGCGTAGGGGGTCTTTCCAATGAGCAGTTCTTC.

This clone was seen more than once but under ten times. The rearrangement links TRBV19 to TRBJ2-1, with 16 bases fitting TRBD2. V was clipped by 3 bases and J by 15 bases; unmatched bases: 14. The CDR3 length is 17 residues. Germline CDR1 and CDR2: LNHDA and SQIVND (reference sequence). CDR3 in DNA: TGTGCCAGTAGTATGTTGACCGGGGGACTAGCGGGAGGGGATGCGTTCTTC. Residues: CASSMLTGGLAGGDAFF.

The chain carries TRBV19 and TRBJ2-7; 10 positions match TRBD1. V shed 3 bases, J shed 3 bases, and the junction held 2 bases outside the gene matches. The CDR3 spans 14 residues. Germline V CDR1 and CDR2: LNHDA, SQIVND (reference sequence). CDR3 in DNA: TGTGCCAGTAGTATCAGGACAGGGGGCTACGAGCAGTACTTC. This gives the protein CASSIRTGGYEQYF.

This rearrangement joins TRBV21-1 to TRBJ2-7; TRBD1, the table's D call, lacks a check against the DNA. TRBV21-1 is shown as a pseudogene. CDR3 length equals 18 residues. This chain's CDR3 is CASSKLKIRQEEPYEQYF. DNA for the CDR3: TGTGCCAGCAGCAAATTAAAGATAAGACAGGAAGAGCCCTACGAGCAGTACTTC.